The T cell receptor beta chain under discussion was sequenced for a study of shared clonotypes between healthy human individuals. Study-level findings and limits: A reduction in generation probabilities was seen for non-shared clonotypes relative to those shared by all four donors.

Germline CDR1 SGHNT, CDR2 YENEEA. V lost 5 bases and J 5 bases, leaving 16 bases between the germline ends. This CDR3 region has 15 residues. Memory CD4+ cells were the fraction left after CD45RA+ naive selection. The genomic DNA of each subset was split evenly across several immunoSEQ plates. Clones were sequenced by immunoSEQ multiplex PCR, and TCRdb holds only the in-frame ones, with some missing. The sample holds around 510,000 clones, approximately 95% seen once. This clone was observed once. Its antigen remains unknown. This clonotype originated in a woman aged 25 to 39 in good health. The V call is TRBV11-3, the J call TRBJ2-1; a possible D gene is TRBD2 (6 bases). Sequencing was carried out using naive CD4+ T cells sorted from blood. The sample's subset: CD45RA+ positively selected. This chain's CDR3 is CASSHRSGEDNEQFF. CDR3 coding DNA: TGTGCCAGCAGCCACCGTAGCGGAGAGGACAATGAGCAGTTCTTC.